The rows below give T cell receptor beta chains drawn from one sample of a study of T cell responses to AZD1222 COVID-19 vaccine. The method was immunoSEQ multiplex PCR; TCRdb's version includes in-frame clones alone and lacks a portion of them. The sample shows about 84,000 clones, roughly 88% of them seen only once. The sequencing used peripheral blood, collected 28 days after the second AZD1222 dose. All receptors come from an adult who received the AZD1222 COVID-19 vaccine. Both conserved end residues are part of each CDR3. A D gene is named only where the DNA matches it firmly.

V	D	J	CDR3	DNA
TRBV28	NA	TRBJ1-2	CASRRAGYGYTF	TGTGCCAGCCGCAGGGCGGGGTATGGCTACACCTTC
TRBV5-6	NA	TRBJ2-2	CASSPAYTGELFF	TGTGCCAGCAGCCCTGCCTACACCGGGGAGCTGTTTTTT
TRBV2	NA	TRBJ2-2	CASSELREPGELFF	TGTGCCAGCAGTGAACTCAGGGAGCCCGGGGAGCTGTTTTTT
TRBV7-3	TRBD1	TRBJ2-2	CASSLMATGGAGTGELFF	TGTGCCAGCAGCTTAATGGCGACAGGGGGCGCGGGAACCGGGGAGCTGTTTTTT
TRBV5-1	TRBD1	TRBJ1-3	CASSLEAGQGNTIYF	TGCGCCAGCAGCTTGGAGGCGGGACAGGGAAACACCATATATTTT
TRBV19	NA	TRBJ2-4	CASSDGGLAKNIQYF	TGTGCCAGTAGTGACGGGGGATTAGCCAAAAACATTCAGTACTTC
TRBV28	NA	TRBJ2-1	CASVEVSSSYNEQFF	TGTGCCAGCGTGGAGGTATCAAGCTCCTACAATGAGCAGTTCTTC
TRBV11-2	NA	TRBJ2-5	CASSLAGAQETQYF	TGTGCCAGCAGCTTAGCAGGGGCGCAAGAGACCCAGTACTTC
TRBV27	NA	TRBJ2-2	CASSLLNTGELFF	TGTGCCAGCAGTTTATTAAACACCGGGGAGCTGTTTTTT
TRBV19	NA	TRBJ1-2	CATTFGGNYGYTF	TGTGCCACCACCTTCGGGGGCAACTATGGCTACACCTTC
TRBV4-3	TRBD1	TRBJ1-1	CASSQDWTGGTEAFF	TGCGCCAGCAGCCAAGATTGGACAGGCGGCACTGAAGCTTTCTTT
TRBV11-3	TRBD1	TRBJ2-3	CASSFRTGASTDTQYF	TGTGCCAGCAGCTTTCGGACAGGGGCCTCCACAGATACGCAGTATTTT
TRBV7-8	TRBD1	TRBJ1-3	CASSNPYRGAYSGNTIYF	TGTGCCAGCAGCAACCCTTACAGGGGCGCTTACTCTGGAAACACCATATATTTT
TRBV7-8	NA	TRBJ2-1	CASSETLPSYNEQFF	TGTGCCAGCAGCGAGACTCTTCCCTCCTACAATGAGCAGTTCTTC
TRBV11-3	NA	TRBJ1-4	CASAPRQGNEKLFF	TGTGCCAGTGCCCCGAGGCAGGGTAATGAAAAACTGTTTTTT
TRBV29-1	TRBD2	TRBJ2-1	CSVEGGTSGRSREQFF	TGCAGCGTTGAAGGGGGGACTAGCGGGAGGTCTCGAGAGCAGTTCTTC
TRBV29-1	NA	TRBJ1-2	CSVEKGSLTGYTF	TGCAGCGTTGAAAAAGGGAGTCTGACCGGCTACACCTTC
TRBV5-4	NA	TRBJ2-7	CASSLRPIYEQYF	TGTGCCAGCAGCTTGCGTCCGATTTACGAGCAGTACTTC
TRBV4-2	NA	TRBJ2-1	CASSQDRLEGNTGFF	TGTGCCAGCAGCCAAGATAGGCTAGAGGGGAACACAGGATTCTTC
TRBV4-3	NA	TRBJ1-2	CASSQEWGAEGGYTF	TGCGCCAGCAGCCAAGAATGGGGGGCGGAGGGTGGCTACACCTTC